The next 8 T cell receptor beta chains were all read from a single sample in a study of T cell repertoires in cytomegalovirus infection. TCRdb reprocessed the reads via MiXCR and lists one record per CDR3 protein. Among about 490,000 distinct CDR3 sequences listed, more than 20% were seen once. Sequencing was performed on PBMCs. The receptor source for this set is a human donor in good health (CMV status not recorded). Some clones in this sample may be carry-over from other donors' samples.

The J gene is TRBJ2-5, the V gene TRBV27; the match to TRBD1 covers 7 bases. The V segment lost 6 bases and the J segment 7 bases; nucleotides outside the gene matches: 20. Germline V gene lookup returns CDR1 MNHEY and CDR2 SMNVEV (reference sequence). This CDR3 is 17 amino acids long. CDR3 bases: TGTGCCAGCAGACCAAAGGGTTGGGGACAGACGATGTGGACCCAGTACTTC. Translated: CASRPKGWGQTMWTQYF.

The chain joins TRBV7-8 to TRBJ1-1; D perhaps matches TRBD1 (6 bases). From germline, CDR1 is SGHVS and CDR2 FQNEAQ. V was cut by 2 bases and J by 0 bases, with 13 bases left in between. The CDR3 extends over 16 amino acids. CDR3 nucleotides: TGTGCCAGCAGCTTAATTTTGGACAGCATGAACACTGAAGCTTTCTTT. It codes for CASSLILDSMNTEAFF.

The chain combines TRBV7-2 with TRBJ2-1; 7 bases fit TRBD2. The CDR3 consists of 16 residues. Trimming took 6 bases from V and 0 from J; bases not matched to a gene: 8. In germline, CDR1 is SGHTA, CDR2 FQGNSA. Here the CDR3 DNA reads TGTGCCAGCAGTCCAGCAGCGGGAAGCTCCTACAATGAGCAGTTCTTC. Its translation: CASSPAAGSSYNEQFF.

V usage is TRBV5-6 and J usage is TRBJ2-3; maybe TRBD1 (5 bases). Germline V lookup: CDR1 SGHDT, CDR2 YYEEEE. With 2 bases removed from V and 1 base from J, the gap between germline ends came to 11 bases. The CDR3 contains 15 residues. CDR3: CASSLQGVRTDTQYF. Written as DNA, the CDR3 is TGTGCCAGCAGCTTACAAGGGGTCCGCACAGATACGCAGTATTTT. Complete variable domain (other parts from reference TRBV5-6 and TRBJ2-3): DAGVTQSPTHLIKTRGQQVTLRCSPKSGHDTVSWYQQALGQGPQFIFQYYEEEERQRGNFPDRFSGHQFPNYSSELNVNALLLGDSALYLCASSLQGVRTDTQYFGPGTRLTVL.

This clonotype was observed a few times. The V gene is TRBV6-5, the J gene TRBJ2-7; TRBD2 aligns across 11 bases. The V segment lost 6 bases and the J segment 1 base; nucleotides outside the gene matches: 5. CDR1 MNHEY and CDR2 SVGAGI come from the germline V gene. The CDR3 runs 15 residues. In DNA, the CDR3 is TGTGCCAGCAGGCTTCTAGCGGGAGGTTCCTACGAGCAGTACGTC. Translation: CASRLLAGGSYEQYV.

The J gene is TRBJ1-2, the V gene TRBV7-2; D is uncertain. The CDR3 is 13 residues long. Per germline, CDR1 SGHTA and CDR2 FQGNSA. V was cut by 6 bases and J by 3 bases, with 11 bases left in between. As DNA, the CDR3 is TGTGCCAGCAGTGAGGGCTCGGACTATGGCTACACCTTC. Residues: CASSEGSDYGYTF.

This clonotype came up a few times. The chain joins TRBV28 to TRBJ1-2, with D unresolved. V lost 5 bases to trimming and J lost 4 bases, with 14 bases between them. Per germline, CDR1 MDHEN and CDR2 SYDVKM. The CDR3 extends over 14 amino acids. CDR3 sequence (DNA): TGTGCCAGCAGTCCGACCGGGTTTCTCTATGGCTACACCTTC. Translation: CASSPTGFLYGYTF.

The chain employs TRBV5-1 and TRBJ2-7; no firm D call. Between the trimmed V and J ends, which lost 0 bases and 6 bases, there was a span of 10 bases. The CDR3 length is 13 residues. CDR1 is SGHRS, CDR2 YFSETQ, per germline. The CDR3 DNA sequence: TGCGCCAGCAGCTTGGATATGATTGTCGAGCAGTACGTC. This sequence encodes CASSLDMIVEQYV.